Listed here are 28 T cell receptor beta chains from one sample, sequenced in a study of PD-1 blockade in classical Hodgkin lymphoma. Time point meaning: newly diagnosed, previously untreated cHL patient sample. TCRdb keeps only in-frame clones here, not all; method: immunoSEQ multiplex PCR. The data show around 50,000 clones, approximately 91% seen once. The sequenced sample consisted of peripheral blood mononuclear cells (PBMCs). These TCRs come from a human donor with classical Hodgkin lymphoma.

The CDR3, as DNA: TGTGCCAGCAGTTTAATTGCCGGGTACGAGCAGTACTTC. Translated: CASSLIAGYEQYF. This chain links TRBV28 with TRBJ2-7, with D hard to call. V lost 2 bases to trimming and J lost 4 bases, with 9 bases between them. From germline, CDR1 is MDHEN and CDR2 SYDVKM. The CDR3 extends over 13 amino acids.

The chain links TRBV5-6 to TRBJ2-2; D unresolved. The CDR3 has 17 amino acids. CDR1 is SGHDT, CDR2 YYEEEE, per germline. Between the trimmed V and J ends, which lost 0 bases and 0 bases, there was a span of 12 bases. CDR3 protein: CASSLALRATNTGELFF. The CDR3 bases are TGTGCCAGCAGCTTGGCCCTCCGGGCCACGAACACCGGGGAGCTGTTTTTT.

The J gene is TRBJ2-5, the V gene TRBV7-9; 9 bases agree with TRBD2. CDR3 length: 15 residues. V lost 0 bases and J lost 4; bases outside the gene matches: 3. Germline loops: CDR1 SEHNR, CDR2 FQNEAQ (reference sequence). DNA for the CDR3: TGTGCCAGCAGCTTAGCTAGCGGGAGTTCAGAGACCCAGTACTTC. Translating gives CASSLASGSSETQYF.

The chain employs TRBV19 and TRBJ2-7; 9 bases are a match to TRBD1. The germline CDR1 and CDR2 sequences are LNHDA and SQIVND (reference sequence). Trimming cost V 4 bases and J 4 bases; bases outside gene matches: 8. CDR3 length equals 15 residues. CDR3 sequence (DNA): TGTGCCAGTAGTAAAGGACAGGGGTTTCGTTACGAGCAGTACTTC. Protein product: CASSKGQGFRYEQYF.

The chain uses TRBV4-1 and TRBJ1-2; D unresolved. The CDR3 has 18 amino acids. V was shortened by 1 base and J by 4 bases, with 22 bases between the two germline ends. The germline V gene encodes CDR1 MGHRA and CDR2 YSYEKL. The CDR3 DNA is TGCGCCAGCAGCCAAGCCCACCCAGGTGGCGGCGTCCCCTATGGCTACACCTTC. Protein: CASSQAHPGGGVPYGYTF.

The chain links TRBV5-1 to TRBJ2-5, with a tentative D call TRBD1 (6 bases). CDR3 length: 14 amino acids. V lost 6 bases, J lost 7 bases, and 19 bases lay in between. The germline V gene encodes CDR1 SGHRS and CDR2 YFSETQ. The CDR3 DNA follows: TGCGCCAGCATCCCGACGGTTGAAGGGGGGACCCAGTACTTC. It is translated as CASIPTVEGGTQYF.

The chain has TRBV9 and TRBJ1-1; maybe TRBD1 (5 bases). CDR3 size: 14 residues. V was trimmed by 4 bases and J by 4 bases, leaving 14 bases between them. The germline V gene has CDR1 SGDLS and CDR2 YYNGEE. The CDR3 reads CASSPPGGVTEAFF. The CDR3 DNA follows: TGTGCCAGCAGCCCCCCTGGAGGGGTCACTGAAGCTTTCTTT.

The chain employs TRBV29-1 and TRBJ2-7, with D perhaps matching TRBD1 or TRBD2 (5 bases each). V was shortened by 4 bases and J by 5 bases, with 15 bases between the two germline ends. This CDR3 is 13 amino acids long. The germline gives CDR1 SQVTM, CDR2 ANQGSEA. The CDR3 DNA sequence: TGCAGCGTTGGCCAGGGAGCGATGGACGAGCAGTACTTC. Its protein is CSVGQGAMDEQYF.

The chain is built from TRBV28 and TRBJ1-5, with 8 bases fitting TRBD1. Unmatched junction bases numbered 7, after V lost 3 bases and J lost 9 bases. This CDR3 has 14 amino acids. Germline-derived CDR1 and CDR2 are MDHEN and SYDVKM. The CDR3 loop is CASSLRQGNMPQHF. CDR3 in DNA: TGTGCCAGCAGTTTGAGACAGGGGAACATGCCCCAGCATTTT.

This clone has only a few counts. V and J are TRBV7-8 and TRBJ2-3; tentatively, D is TRBD2 (5 bases). CDR1 is SGHVS and CDR2 is FQNEAQ in the germline V gene. This CDR3 is 13 amino acids long. V was cut by 5 bases and J by 14 bases, with 20 bases left in between. As DNA, the CDR3 is TGTGCCAGCAGCCGATCACGGAGGCAGGAGCGGTATTTT. Translated: CASSRSRRQERYF. The full variable domain, with the rest looked up from reference TRBV7-8 and TRBJ2-3, is GAGVSQSPRYKVAKRGQDVALRCDPISGHVSLFWYQQALGQGPEFLTYFQNEAQLDKSGLPSDRFFAERPEGSVSTLKIQRTQQEDSAVYLCASSRSRRQERYFGPGTRLTVL.

The chain recombines TRBV5-6 with TRBJ1-5, with 7 bases aligning to TRBD1. Trimming at V came to 4 bases and at J to 4 bases, leaving 5 bases not matched to a gene. The length of the CDR3 is 14 residues. Germline V gene lookup returns CDR1 SGHDT and CDR2 YYEEEE. The DNA of the CDR3 is TGTGCCAGCAGCCACCGGGACAGAAATCAGCCCCAGCATTTT. Amino acid sequence: CASSHRDRNQPQHF.

The chain employs TRBV10-3 and TRBJ2-7; 12 bases fit TRBD2. With 3 bases clipped from V and 0 bases from J, the junction kept 6 bases outside the gene matches. The CDR3 runs to 17 residues. CDR1 and CDR2 (germline): ENHRY, SYGVKD. The CDR3 sequence: CAISDPGLAGHSYEQYV. CDR3 nucleotide sequence: TGTGCCATCAGTGATCCGGGACTAGCGGGCCACTCCTACGAGCAGTACGTC.

On this clone itself: One junction end disagrees with the germline gene, perhaps due to a read error. Other nucleotide sequences in the sample specify the same CDR3. This chain connects TRBV6-5 to TRBJ2-3; D perhaps matches TRBD2 (6 bases). This CDR3 has 15 amino acids. The V gene's germline CDR1 is MNHEY and CDR2 SVGAGI. The CDR3 here is CASSYTGDSTDTQYF. In nucleotides, the CDR3 is TGTGCCAGTAGTTACACGGGGGATTCCACAGATACGCAGTATTTT.

The chain has TRBV9 and TRBJ1-1; 8 bases are a match to TRBD1. V lost 3 bases, J lost 0 bases, and 10 bases stayed unmatched. The germline CDR1 and CDR2 sequences are SGDLS and YYNGEE. This CDR3 is built from 17 residues. The CDR3, as DNA: TGTGCCAGCAGCGCGATTACAGGGGGTCCCATGAACACTGAAGCTTTCTTT. Translating it yields CASSAITGGPMNTEAFF.

The chain couples TRBV9 to TRBJ2-3; 7 positions agree with TRBD1. Losses at the gene ends were 2 bases for V and 2 bases for J; bases not matched to a gene: 5. Germline V gene data show CDR1 as SGDLS and CDR2 as YYNGEE. The CDR3 length is 15 residues. The DNA for the CDR3 is TGTGCCAGCAGCGTGACGGGACAGAACACAGATACGCAGTATTTT. It yields the protein CASSVTGQNTDTQYF.

The CDR3 spells CASSQTDSWHEQFF. The CDR3 nucleotides read TGTGCCAGCAGCCAAACCGACAGTTGGCATGAGCAGTTCTTC. The chain links TRBV11-2 to TRBJ2-1, with D perhaps matching TRBD1 (5 bases). V lost 5 bases and J 8 bases, leaving 16 bases between the germline ends. Germline V gene sequence: CDR1 SGHAT, CDR2 FQNNGV. This CDR3 region has 14 residues.

The chain links TRBV7-9 to TRBJ2-1; 8 nucleotides line up with TRBD2. Looked up from germline, CDR1 is SEHNR and CDR2 is FQNEAQ (reference sequence). The CDR3 is 17 amino acids. J was trimmed by 1 base and V by 5 bases; bases with no gene match: 10. The DNA of the CDR3 is TGTGCCAGCAGCGACCCGCGGAGCGGGAGTTCCTACAATGAGCAGTTCTTC. Encoded protein: CASSDPRSGSSYNEQFF.

The DNA for the CDR3 is TGTGCCAGCAGCTATGGGACTAGCGGCTACGAGCAGTACTTC. Amino acids: CASSYGTSGYEQYF. This chain links TRBV9 with TRBJ2-7; 11 bases match TRBD2. This CDR3 has 14 residues. CDR1 is SGDLS, CDR2 YYNGEE, per germline. Trimming took 4 bases from V and 3 from J; bases not matched to a gene: 3.

This chain joins TRBV27 and TRBJ2-1; 9 positions match TRBD2. CDR3 length equals 14 residues. Germline loops: CDR1 MNHEY, CDR2 SMNVEV (reference sequence). V lost 10 bases, J lost 6 bases, and 10 bases stayed unmatched. The CDR3, as DNA: TGTGCCACCTCGCGGGAGGGCCGGGGCAATGAGCAGTTCTTC. Its protein product is CATSREGRGNEQFF.

V usage is TRBV4-2 and J usage is TRBJ2-5, with 7 bases fitting TRBD2. This CDR3 is built from 13 residues. V shed 3 bases, J shed 4 bases, and the junction held 2 bases outside the gene matches. CDR1 and CDR2 (germline): LGHNA, YNFKEQ. The CDR3 DNA reads as TGTGCCAGCAGCCATGGGGAGGGAGAGACCCAGTACTTC. Amino acid sequence: CASSHGEGETQYF.

The chain employs TRBV5-6 and TRBJ2-7, with D perhaps TRBD1 (6 bases). Germline V gene lookup returns CDR1 SGHDT and CDR2 YYEEEE. The CDR3 length is 16 residues. Trimming left V 0 bases short and J 3 bases short, with 16 bases between. The CDR3 DNA sequence: TGTGCCAGCAGCTTGGTAGGACAGCCAGGCTACTACGAGCAGTACTTC. It specifies CASSLVGQPGYYEQYF.

The gene calls are TRBV19 and TRBJ1-1; tentatively, D is TRBD1 (5 bases). The CDR3 has 17 residues. Trimming removed 7 bases at V and 0 bases at J, with 21 bases between. The germline gives CDR1 LNHDA, CDR2 SQIVND (reference sequence). Here the CDR3 reads CASTPNPGGGMNTEAFF. Here the CDR3 DNA reads TGTGCCAGTACCCCCAACCCCGGGGGAGGTATGAACACTGAAGCTTTCTTT.

The gene calls are TRBV28 and TRBJ2-3; a weak D match, TRBD1 (6 bases). Trimming shortened V by 5 bases and J by 0 bases, and 12 bases separated the two germline ends. The length of the CDR3 is 15 residues. Per germline, CDR1 MDHEN and CDR2 SYDVKM. CDR3 loop: CASSGTGFSTDTQYF. In DNA, the CDR3 is TGTGCCAGCAGTGGTACAGGGTTTAGCACAGATACGCAGTATTTT. Full variable domain (rest looked up from reference TRBV28 and TRBJ2-3): DVKVTQSSRYLVKRTGEKVFLECVQDMDHENMFWYRQDPGLGLRLIYFSYDVKMKEKGDIPEGYSVSREKKERFSLILESASTNQTSMYLCASSGTGFSTDTQYFGPGTRLTVL.

The rearrangement uses TRBV7-8 and TRBJ1-3; D uncertain. CDR1 SGHVS and CDR2 FQNEAQ come from the germline V gene. CDR3 length: 14 residues. V was cut by 4 bases and J by 1 base, with 8 bases left in between. CDR3 in amino acids: CASSYSESGNTIYF. DNA for the CDR3: TGTGCCAGCAGCTACTCCGAATCTGGAAACACCATATATTTT. The full variable domain, its missing parts supplied by reference TRBV7-8 and TRBJ1-3, is GAGVSQSPRYKVAKRGQDVALRCDPISGHVSLFWYQQALGQGPEFLTYFQNEAQLDKSGLPSDRFFAERPEGSVSTLKIQRTQQEDSAVYLCASSYSESGNTIYFGEGSWLTVV.

J is TRBJ2-3 and V is TRBV5-4; D is unclear. The CDR3 length is 13 residues. Looked up from germline, CDR1 is SGHNT and CDR2 is YYREEE (reference sequence). The V end lost 5 bases, the J end lost 2 bases, and 9 bases lay between the germline ends. The CDR3 DNA reads TGTGCCAGCAGTATAGATATCACAGATACGCAGTATTTT. As protein: CASSIDITDTQYF.

V is TRBV7-9 and J is TRBJ1-1; possible D gene TRBD1, 5 bases. Germline CDR1 reads SEHNR; CDR2 reads FQNEAQ (reference sequence). The CDR3 covers 13 residues. V shed 5 bases and J shed 6 bases, with 13 bases lying between them. CDR3 in amino acids: CASSLSAGPEAFF. CDR3 nucleotides: TGTGCCAGCAGCCTATCCGCGGGGCCTGAAGCTTTCTTT.

The chain joins TRBV5-4 to TRBJ2-1, with a weak D call TRBD2 (6 bases). The CDR3 runs 17 residues. V was pared by 5 bases and J by 4 bases, with 22 bases between. Germline V gives CDR1 SGHNT, CDR2 YYREEE (reference sequence). DNA for the CDR3: TGTGCCAGCAGTTACCAGCGGGTGTCGATGGGTTACAATGAGCAGTTCTTC. Translation: CASSYQRVSMGYNEQFF.

The chain couples TRBV27 to TRBJ1-2, with TRBD1 as a possible D gene (5 bases). In germline, CDR1 is MNHEY, CDR2 SMNVEV (reference sequence). Trimming removed 5 bases at V and 4 bases at J, with 14 bases between. The CDR3 is made up of 14 amino acids. The CDR3 coding sequence is TGTGCCAGCAGTCAAACTTTGACAGCCTATGGCTACACCTTC. Translation gives CASSQTLTAYGYTF.